This T cell receptor (beta chain) came from a study of CD8 T cells in Susac syndrome. Study context: Patients with Susac syndrome were therapy-naive, on corticosteroids, or on intravenous immunoglobulin alone at the time that blood was drawn.

Overall study results and limits: When the CD4+ T cell repertoires of patients with Susac syndrome were examined, they did not show any clonal expansion.

A remark on this clonotype: Its antigen remains unidentified.

Germline-derived CDR1 and CDR2 are MNHNY and SVGAGI (reference sequence). V was clipped by 6 bases and J by 2 bases; unmatched bases: 9. The CDR3 contains 15 residues. Recently defined diagnostic criteria for definite or probable disease were fulfilled by Susac syndrome patients. Negative isolation yielded the CD8+ and CD4+ T cells, while FACS enriched the TEMRA cells. With random hexamers, reverse transcription was performed on roughly 0.5 to 1 ug of RNA. TCRdb fed the immunoSEQ multiplex PCR reads into MiXCR, producing one record per CDR3 protein. This sample has 210,000 or so distinct CDR3 sequences, with approximately 94% found just once.

The material sequenced was CD4+ T cells from PBMCs. The gene calls are TRBV6-6 and TRBJ1-1; 7 nucleotides align to TRBD1. This clonotype was obtained from a human donor with Susac syndrome. DNA for the CDR3: TGTGCCAGCAGCTCTACCGGACAGGCCAACACTGAAGCTTTCTTT. It encodes CASSSTGQANTEAFF.